This T cell receptor (beta chain) was observed in a study of blood T cell repertoires in COVID-19. Germline V lookup: CDR1 LGHDT, CDR2 YNNKEL (reference sequence). The CDR3 is 14 amino acids. V dropped 4 bases and J dropped 6; count of bases not matched to a gene: 2. Repertoires were generated with immunoSEQ multiplex PCR, while TCRdb's copy carries only in-frame clones and drops some. The data show 90,000 to 150,000 clones, about 80% seen once. This chain links TRBV3-1 (or the pseudogene TRBV3-2) with TRBJ2-7; 14 bases agree with TRBD2. The sequenced sample consisted of peripheral blood. The TCR comes from a man aged 65 to 85 with acute or convalescent COVID-19. CDR3 DNA: TGTGCCAGCAGCCTGACTAGCGGGAGGGGCGAGCAGTACTTC. Its protein is CASSLTSGRGEQYF.